This is a list of T cell receptor beta chains from one sample in a study of T cells in Graves' hyperthyroidism and ophthalmopathy. TCRdb reprocessed the multiplex PCR reads with MiXCR, giving one entry per CDR3 protein. The sample yields approximately 330,000 distinct CDR3 sequences, under 25% seen once. The sequencing input was blood. These receptors were obtained from a woman aged 45-65 years with Graves' hyperthyroidism. The CDR3 runs from the conserved cysteine through the conserved F or W. D genes are given only for firm matches. Size is stated for part of the rows, as once, few or many counts, or as a class when the clone is expanded.

>.|.|TRBJ1-2|TRBV11-2
CASSLDGYRVGGYTF
TGTGCCAGCAGCTTAGATGGTTACAGGGTTGGTGGCTACACCTTC
>.|.|TRBJ1-5|TRBV4-1
CASSQGEGRSNQPQHF
TGCGCCAGCAGCCAAGGGGAAGGCAGAAGCAATCAGCCCCAGCATTTT
>few|.|TRBJ2-1|TRBV12-5
CASGLGRGMFYNEQFF
TGTGCTAGTGGTTTGGGGCGCGGGATGTTCTACAATGAGCAGTTCTTC
>few|TRBD2|TRBJ2-2|TRBV11-2
CASSLGRLAGGKVAGELFF
TGTGCCAGCAGCTTGGGGCGACTAGCGGGAGGGAAGGTTGCCGGGGAGCTGTTTTTT
>many|TRBD2|TRBJ2-7|TRBV20-1
CSAGPTSGSSYEQYF
TGCAGTGCTGGCCCCACTAGCGGGAGTTCCTACGAGCAGTACTTC
>many|.|TRBJ2-1|TRBV3-1
CASSRKVNEQFF
TGTGCCAGCAGCCGAAAGGTCAATGAGCAGTTCTTC
>.|TRBD2|TRBJ2-3|TRBV6-2/TRBV6-3
CASSKLAGETDTQYF
TGTGCCAGCAGCAAACTAGCGGGGGAAACAGATACGCAGTATTTT
>many|TRBD1|TRBJ2-7|TRBV12-3/TRBV12-4
CASSPFRDRPSREQYF
TGTGCCAGCAGTCCCTTCCGGGACAGACCTTCCCGTGAGCAGTACTTC
>few|.|TRBJ1-2|TRBV6-2/TRBV6-3
CASGDELFYGYTF
TGTGCCAGCGGAGACGAACTTTTCTATGGCTACACCTTC
>many|TRBD2|TRBJ2-3|TRBV7-9
CASIAGTYKYTDTQYF
TGTGCCAGCATAGCGGGCACCTACAAATACACAGATACGCAGTATTTT
>.|TRBD1|TRBJ1-1|TRBV5-4
CASSPSGQQMNTEAFF
TGTGCCAGCAGCCCTTCGGGACAGCAAATGAACACTGAAGCTTTCTTT
>few|TRBD1|TRBJ2-5|TRBV19
CASSTPGQGRKRETQYF
TGTGCCAGTAGTACCCCGGGACAGGGACGGAAGAGAGAGACCCAGTACTTC
>many|.|TRBJ2-7|TRBV20-1
CSASRLASLYEQYF
TGCAGTGCTAGTAGGCTAGCGAGCCTCTACGAGCAGTACTTC
>.|.|TRBJ2-1|TRBV6-4
CANTRLAGRRGYNEQFF
TGTGCCAACACGAGGCTAGCTGGGCGACGGGGTTACAATGAGCAGTTCTTC
>many|TRBD2|TRBJ2-5|TRBV7-9
CASSLTTGLAEETQYF
TGTGCCAGCAGCTTAACCACGGGACTAGCGGAAGAGACCCAGTACTTC
>.|TRBD1|TRBJ2-1|TRBV7-3
CASSPSPAGGNEQFF
TGTGCCAGCAGCCCGTCCCCCGCAGGGGGCAATGAGCAGTTCTTC
>many|.|TRBJ1-5|TRBV7-8
CASSLAPGGRRQPQHF
TGTGCCAGCAGCTTAGCCCCGGGTGGTCGACGTCAGCCCCAGCATTTT
>.|.|TRBJ2-4|TRBV27
CASSLAGRAKNIQYF
TGTGCCAGCAGTTTAGCGGGCCGGGCCAAAAACATTCAGTACTTC
>few|TRBD1|TRBJ2-1|TRBV24-1
CATSDSPVGQGVFSYNEQFF
TGTGCCACCAGTGATTCACCGGTGGGACAGGGGGTTTTTTCCTACAATGAGCAGTTCTTC
>.|.|TRBJ1-2|TRBV5-1
CASSSPPTGHYTF
TGCGCCAGCAGCTCCCCCCCGACAGGACACTACACCTTC
>once|TRBD1|TRBJ1-2|TRBV12-3/TRBV12-4
CASIMTGQGRFSYGYTF
TGTGCCAGCATCATGACGGGACAGGGGAGATTTAGCTATGGCTACACCTTC
>many|.|TRBJ2-5|TRBV28
CASSFHRDLQETQYF
TGTGCCAGCAGTTTTCATAGGGATCTTCAAGAGACCCAGTACTTC
>many|.|TRBJ2-7|TRBV6-1
CASSTGGPYEQYF
TGTGCCAGCAGTACGGGGGGCCCCTACGAGCAGTACTTC
>few|.|TRBJ1-5|TRBV10-3
CAISEGWGSNQPQHF
TGTGCCATCTCTGAGGGGTGGGGGAGCAATCAGCCCCAGCATTTT
>many|TRBD1|TRBJ1-6|TRBV6-2/TRBV6-3
CATEDRGRGSPLHF
TGTGCCACTGAAGACAGGGGTCGAGGATCACCCCTCCACTTT
>many|.|TRBJ2-3|TRBV24-1
CATSDNVDTQYF
TGTGCCACCAGTGATAACGTAGATACGCAGTATTTT
>many|TRBD2|TRBJ2-2|TRBV12-3/TRBV12-4
CASSSGTSPGELFF
TGTGCCAGCAGTAGCGGGACTAGTCCCGGGGAGCTGTTTTTT
>many|.|TRBJ1-1|TRBV15
CATSRDLADEAFF
TGTGCCACCAGCAGAGATTTGGCAGATGAAGCTTTCTTT
>many|TRBD1|TRBJ1-4|TRBV28
CASSHMGQGNEKLFF
TGTGCCAGCAGTCACATGGGACAGGGTAATGAAAAACTGTTTTTT
>.|.|TRBJ2-7|TRBV5-1
CASSRAPGPWEQYF
TGCGCCAGCAGCCGCGCCCCAGGGCCCTGGGAGCAGTACTTC
>.|.|TRBJ1-1|TRBV6-1
CASSKNSLWGTEAFF
TGTGCCAGCAGTAAAAACTCTCTCTGGGGCACTGAAGCTTTCTTT
>.|.|TRBJ2-7|TRBV6-6
CASSYDRPGDYEQYF
TGTGCCAGCAGTTACGACAGGCCCGGAGACTACGAGCAGTACTTC
>.|.|TRBJ2-7|TRBV20-1
CSASFRAGAHEQYF
TGCAGTGCTAGTTTCAGGGCGGGGGCCCACGAGCAGTACTTC
>many|.|TRBJ1-1|TRBV18
CASSPSRDTEAFF
TGTGCCAGCTCACCTTCCAGGGACACTGAAGCTTTCTTT
>many|TRBD2|TRBJ2-1|TRBV18
CASSPPGLAGSYNEQFF
TGTGCCAGCTCACCACCTGGACTAGCGGGCTCCTACAATGAGCAGTTCTTC
>.|.|TRBJ2-7|TRBV30
CAWKGSYEQYF
TGTGCCTGGAAGGGATCCTACGAGCAGTACTTC
>few|TRBD2|TRBJ2-5|TRBV18
CASSPFFDTSGAGQETQYF
TGTGCCAGCTCACCATTCTTCGATACTAGCGGAGCCGGCCAAGAGACCCAGTACTTC
>many|TRBD1|TRBJ2-1|TRBV28
CASTHRGLGNEQFF
TGTGCCAGCACCCACAGGGGCCTGGGCAATGAGCAGTTCTTC
>.|TRBD1|TRBJ2-3|TRBV6-5
CASSSRQGGADTQYF
TGTGCCAGCAGTTCAAGACAGGGGGGGGCAGATACGCAGTATTTT
>many|.|TRBJ1-1|TRBV9
CASSVSPHPGGGPTEAFF
TGTGCCAGCAGCGTGTCCCCCCACCCTGGGGGGGGGCCCACTGAAGCTTTCTTT
>few|TRBD1|TRBJ2-7|TRBV7-3
CASSLGGTGAGEQYF
TGTGCCAGCAGCTTAGGTGGGACAGGGGCCGGCGAGCAGTACTTC
>few|.|TRBJ2-5|TRBV18
CASSPFRQEETQYF
TGTGCCAGCTCACCATTTAGACAAGAAGAGACCCAGTACTTC
>many|.|TRBJ1-5|TRBV24-1
CATSDSGQPNQPQHF
TGTGCCACCAGTGATAGTGGACAACCCAATCAGCCCCAGCATTTT
>many|.|TRBJ2-1|TRBV3-1
CASSQAGNEQFF
TGTGCCAGCAGCCAAGCCGGGAATGAGCAGTTCTTC
>.|.|TRBJ1-4|TRBV14
CASSHRRQGGPADEKLFF
TGTGCCAGCAGCCATCGTCGACAAGGGGGACCAGCGGATGAAAAACTGTTTTTT
>many|.|TRBJ1-1|TRBV24-1
CATSRTGTGNTEAFF
TGTGCCACCAGTCGTACCGGGACGGGGAACACTGAAGCTTTCTTT
>many|.|TRBJ2-6|TRBV28
CASRFTQGTGANVLTF
TGTGCCAGCAGATTTACCCAGGGGACTGGGGCCAACGTCCTGACTTTC
>.|TRBD1|TRBJ2-2|TRBV24-1
CATRGQGNTGELFF
TGTGCCACCCGAGGACAGGGCAACACCGGGGAGCTGTTTTTT
>many|TRBD2|TRBJ2-5|TRBV24-1
CATSEALAGGETQYF
TGTGCCACCAGTGAAGCACTAGCGGGAGGGGAGACCCAGTACTTC
>.|.|TRBJ2-3|TRBV7-3
CASSLIRGGHTDTQYF
TGTGCCAGCAGCTTAATTAGGGGCGGACACACAGATACGCAGTATTTT
>.|TRBD1|TRBJ2-5|TRBV12-3/TRBV12-4
CASSLGQDSGQETQYF
TGTGCCAGCAGTCTGGGACAGGACTCAGGTCAAGAGACCCAGTACTTC
>many|.|TRBJ2-7|TRBV6-5
CASSYRRSASSSYEQYF
TGTGCCAGCAGTTACCGAAGATCGGCTTCGAGCTCCTACGAGCAGTACTTC
>.|TRBD1|TRBJ1-3|TRBV28
CASSLPLQGVPGNTIYF
TGTGCCAGCAGTTTACCGTTACAGGGGGTTCCTGGAAACACCATATATTTT